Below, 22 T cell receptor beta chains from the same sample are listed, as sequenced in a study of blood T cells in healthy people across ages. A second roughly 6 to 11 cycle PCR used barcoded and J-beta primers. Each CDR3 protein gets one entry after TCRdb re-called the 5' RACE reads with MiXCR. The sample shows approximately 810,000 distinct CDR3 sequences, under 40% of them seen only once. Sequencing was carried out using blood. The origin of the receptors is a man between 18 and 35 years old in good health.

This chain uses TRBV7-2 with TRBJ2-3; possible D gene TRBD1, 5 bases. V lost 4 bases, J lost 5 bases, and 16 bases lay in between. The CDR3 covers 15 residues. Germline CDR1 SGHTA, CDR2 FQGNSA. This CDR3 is CASSSARGWEDTQYF. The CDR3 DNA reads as TGTGCCAGCAGCTCAGCAAGGGGTTGGGAAGATACGCAGTATTTT.

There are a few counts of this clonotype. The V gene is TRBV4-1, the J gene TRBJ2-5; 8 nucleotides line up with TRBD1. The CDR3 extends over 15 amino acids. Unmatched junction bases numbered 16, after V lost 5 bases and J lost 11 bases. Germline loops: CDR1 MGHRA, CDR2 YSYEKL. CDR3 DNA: TGCGCCAGCAGCAAAGGACAGGGTAGGGATTCGGAGCAGTACTTC. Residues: CASSKGQGRDSEQYF.

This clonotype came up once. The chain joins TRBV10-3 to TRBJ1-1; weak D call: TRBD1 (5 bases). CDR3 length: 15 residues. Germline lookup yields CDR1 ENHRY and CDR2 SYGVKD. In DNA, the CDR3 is TGTGCATTTAGGGTTATGCAGGGTGAGAATACTGAAGCTTTCTTT. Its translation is CAFRVMQGENTEAFF.

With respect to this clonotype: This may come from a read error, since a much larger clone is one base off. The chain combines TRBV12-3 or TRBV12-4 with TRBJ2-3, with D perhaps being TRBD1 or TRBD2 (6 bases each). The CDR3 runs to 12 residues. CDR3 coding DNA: TGTGCCACCGGACCGGGGGCAGATGCGCAGTATTTT. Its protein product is CATGPGADAQYF.

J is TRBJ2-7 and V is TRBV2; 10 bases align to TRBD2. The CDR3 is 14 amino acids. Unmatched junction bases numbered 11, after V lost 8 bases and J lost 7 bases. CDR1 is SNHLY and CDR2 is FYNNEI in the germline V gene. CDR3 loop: CASPLASGGGEQYF. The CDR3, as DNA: TGTGCCAGCCCACTCGCTAGCGGGGGTGGTGAGCAGTACTTC.

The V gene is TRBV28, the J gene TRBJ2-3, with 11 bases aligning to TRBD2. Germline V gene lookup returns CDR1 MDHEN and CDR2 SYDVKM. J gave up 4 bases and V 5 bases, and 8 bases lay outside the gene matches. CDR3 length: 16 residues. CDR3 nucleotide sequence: TGTGCCAGCAGTACCTTAGCGGGGGGGCGGTCAGATACGCAGTATTTT. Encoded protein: CASSTLAGGRSDTQYF.

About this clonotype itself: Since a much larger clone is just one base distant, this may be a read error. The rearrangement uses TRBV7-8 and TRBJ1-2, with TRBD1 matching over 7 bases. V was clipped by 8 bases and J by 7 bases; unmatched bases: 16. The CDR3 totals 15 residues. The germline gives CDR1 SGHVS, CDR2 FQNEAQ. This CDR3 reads CASCTSGQTTFGYTF. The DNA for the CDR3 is TGTGCCAGCTGCACCTCGGGACAGACCACCTTTGGCTACACCTTC. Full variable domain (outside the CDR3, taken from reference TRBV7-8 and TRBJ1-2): GAGVSQSPRYKVAKRGQDVALRCDPISGHVSLFWYQQALGQGPEFLTYFQNEAQLDKSGLPSDRFFAERPEGSVSTLKIQRTQQEDSAVYLCASCTSGQTTFGYTFGSGTRLTVV.

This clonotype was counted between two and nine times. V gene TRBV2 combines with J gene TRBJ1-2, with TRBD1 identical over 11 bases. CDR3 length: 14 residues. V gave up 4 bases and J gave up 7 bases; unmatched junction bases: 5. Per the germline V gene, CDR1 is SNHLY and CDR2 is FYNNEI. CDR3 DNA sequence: TGTGCCAGCAGTGCGGGACAGGGGGAGATTGGCTACACCTTC. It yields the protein CASSAGQGEIGYTF.

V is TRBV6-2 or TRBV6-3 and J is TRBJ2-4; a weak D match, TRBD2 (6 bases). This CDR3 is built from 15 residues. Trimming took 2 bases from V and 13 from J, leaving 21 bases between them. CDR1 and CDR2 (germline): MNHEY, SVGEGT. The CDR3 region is CASSYGQLWRDEQYF. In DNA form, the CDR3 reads TGTGCCAGCAGTTACGGCCAATTATGGCGGGATGAGCAGTACTTC.

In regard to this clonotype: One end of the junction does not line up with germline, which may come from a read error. CDR3 nucleotide sequence: TGTGCCAGCAGTTTAGGACAGGGGGACACTGAAACTTTCTTT. Encoded protein: CASSLGQGDTETFF. The rearrangement uses TRBV12-3 or TRBV12-4 and TRBJ1-1; 9 nucleotides align to TRBD1. The CDR3 has 14 amino acids.

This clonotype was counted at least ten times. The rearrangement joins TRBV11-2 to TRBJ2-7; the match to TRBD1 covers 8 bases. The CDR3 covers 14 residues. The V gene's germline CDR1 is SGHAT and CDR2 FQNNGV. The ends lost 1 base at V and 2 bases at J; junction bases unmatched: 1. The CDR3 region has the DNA TGTGCCAGCAGCTTAGGGACAGGGCCCTACGAGCAGTACTTC. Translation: CASSLGTGPYEQYF.

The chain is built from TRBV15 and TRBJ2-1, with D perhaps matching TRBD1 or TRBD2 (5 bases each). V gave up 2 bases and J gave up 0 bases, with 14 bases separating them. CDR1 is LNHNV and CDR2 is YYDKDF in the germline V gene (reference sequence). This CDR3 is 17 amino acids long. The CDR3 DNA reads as TGTGCCACCAGCAGAATTCGGATCGGGGCCTCCTACAATGAGCAGTTCTTC. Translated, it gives CATSRIRIGASYNEQFF.

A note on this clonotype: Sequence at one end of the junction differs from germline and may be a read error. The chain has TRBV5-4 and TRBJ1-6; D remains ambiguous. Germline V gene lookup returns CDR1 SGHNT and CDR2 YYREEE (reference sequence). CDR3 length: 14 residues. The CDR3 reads CANSTTAADSPLHF. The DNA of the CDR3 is TGTGCCAACAGCACCACTGCGGCAGATTCACCCCTCCACTTT. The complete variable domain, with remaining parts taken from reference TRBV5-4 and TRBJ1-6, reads ETGVTQSPTHLIKTRGQQVTLRCSSQSGHNTVSWYQQALGQGPQFIFQYYREEENGRGNFPPRFSGLQFPNYSSELNVNALELDDSALYLCANSTTAADSPLHFGNGTRLTVT.

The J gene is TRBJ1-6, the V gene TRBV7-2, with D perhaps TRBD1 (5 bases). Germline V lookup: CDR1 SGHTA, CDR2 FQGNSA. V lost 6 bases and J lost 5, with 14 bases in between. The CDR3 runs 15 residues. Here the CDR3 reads CASRGDGSHNSPLHF. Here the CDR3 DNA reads TGTGCCAGCAGGGGGGACGGATCCCATAATTCACCCCTCCACTTT.

The CDR3 region has the DNA TGTGCCAGCAGTTTAACCTGGGGGTCTGAGCAGTACTTC. Its protein is CASSLTWGSEQYF. V is TRBV6-4 and J is TRBJ2-5; perhaps D is TRBD1 or TRBD2 (5 bases each). CDR1 is MRHNA, CDR2 SNTAGT, per germline. The V gene lost 5 bases and the J gene lost 11 bases, with 18 bases spanning the gap. The CDR3 has 13 amino acids.

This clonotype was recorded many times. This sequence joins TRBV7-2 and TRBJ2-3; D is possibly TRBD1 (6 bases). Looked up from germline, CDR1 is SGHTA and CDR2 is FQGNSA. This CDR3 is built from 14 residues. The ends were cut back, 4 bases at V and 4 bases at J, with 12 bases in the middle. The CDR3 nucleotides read TGTGCCAGCAGCTCCTACAGGGCCGCAGATACGCAGTATTTT. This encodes CASSSYRAADTQYF. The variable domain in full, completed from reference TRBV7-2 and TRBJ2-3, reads GAGVSQSPSNKVTEKGKDVELRCDPISGHTALYWYRQSLGQGLEFLIYFQGNSAPDKSGLPSDRFSAERTGGSVSTLTIQRTQQEDSAVYLCASSSYRAADTQYFGPGTRLTVL.

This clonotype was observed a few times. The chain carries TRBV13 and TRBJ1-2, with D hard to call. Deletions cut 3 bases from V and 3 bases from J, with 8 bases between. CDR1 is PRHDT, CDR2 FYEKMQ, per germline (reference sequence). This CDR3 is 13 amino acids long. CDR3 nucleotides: TGTGCCAGCAGCTTTAGTGCTGACTATGGCTACACCTTC. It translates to CASSFSADYGYTF.

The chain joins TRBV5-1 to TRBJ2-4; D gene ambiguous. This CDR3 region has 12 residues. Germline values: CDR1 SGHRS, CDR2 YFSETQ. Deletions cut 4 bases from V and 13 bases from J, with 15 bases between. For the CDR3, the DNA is TGCGCCAGCAGCGGGGAAATCCATGAGCAGTACTTC. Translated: CASSGEIHEQYF.

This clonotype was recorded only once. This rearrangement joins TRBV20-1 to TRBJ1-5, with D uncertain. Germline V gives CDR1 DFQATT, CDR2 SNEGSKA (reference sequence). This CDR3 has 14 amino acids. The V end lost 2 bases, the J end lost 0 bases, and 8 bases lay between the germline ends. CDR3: CSARRVYSNQPQHF. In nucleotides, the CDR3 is TGCAGTGCTAGAAGGGTTTATAGCAATCAGCCCCAGCATTTT.

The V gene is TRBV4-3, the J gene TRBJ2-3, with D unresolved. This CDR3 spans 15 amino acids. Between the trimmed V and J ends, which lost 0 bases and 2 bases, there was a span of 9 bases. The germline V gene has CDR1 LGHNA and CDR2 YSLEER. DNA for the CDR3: TGCGCCAGCAGCCAAGATCACCAGCACACAGATACGCAGTATTTT. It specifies CASSQDHQHTDTQYF.

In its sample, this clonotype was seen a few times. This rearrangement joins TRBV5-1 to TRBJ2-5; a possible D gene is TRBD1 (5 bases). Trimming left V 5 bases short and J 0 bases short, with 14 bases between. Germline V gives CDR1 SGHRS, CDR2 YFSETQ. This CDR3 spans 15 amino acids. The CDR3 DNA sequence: TGCGCCAGCAGGCCGGACATGCGGTACCAAGAGACCCAGTACTTC. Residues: CASRPDMRYQETQYF.

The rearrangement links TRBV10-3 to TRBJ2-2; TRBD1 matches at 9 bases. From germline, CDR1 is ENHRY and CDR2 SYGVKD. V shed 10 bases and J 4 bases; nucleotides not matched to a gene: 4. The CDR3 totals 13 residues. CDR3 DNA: TGTGCCACGGACAGGGGAACCACCGGGGAGCTGTTTTTT. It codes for CATDRGTTGELFF.